A single sample gave rise to the 17 T cell receptor beta chains below, sequenced in a study of CD8 T cells in ankylosing spondylitis. Study-level points and caveats: Ankylosing spondylitis blood appeared to be characterized by a TCR beta motif of eight highly homologous variants.

Each CDR3 protein gets one entry after TCRdb re-called the 5' RACE reads with MiXCR. The profile covers about 440,000 distinct CDR3 sequences, with 17% appearing a single time and 1% taken by the ten largest. Their antigens are not known. Sequenced sample: blood, either unsorted or a sorted T cell fraction (not recorded which). Receptors were obtained from a male donor with ankylosing spondylitis.

V usage is TRBV11-1 and J usage is TRBJ2-5, with 7 bases that match TRBD2. Germline V gene lookup returns CDR1 SGHAT and CDR2 FQDESV (reference sequence). V was clipped by 7 bases and J by 3 bases; unmatched bases: 20. The length of the CDR3 is 18 residues. This CDR3 reads CASTNRLAVARTKETQYF. DNA for the CDR3: TGTGCCAGCACCAATCGGCTAGCGGTTGCTAGGACTAAAGAGACCCAGTACTTC.

This rearrangement joins TRBV7-2 to TRBJ2-7, with 8 bases aligning to TRBD2. After removal of 2 bases from V and 6 bases from J, the junction contained 6 bases not matched to a gene. The CDR3 runs to 14 residues. Looked up from germline, CDR1 is SGHTA and CDR2 is FQGNSA. The DNA for the CDR3 is TGTGCCAGCAGCTTAAGCCCGGGACTAGGCGAGCAGTACTTC. It codes for CASSLSPGLGEQYF.

The CDR3, as DNA: TGTGCCAGCAGTTGGACAGGGGTCAACGAGCAGTACTTC. Translation: CASSWTGVNEQYF. V is TRBV28 and J is TRBJ2-7; 9 bases agree with TRBD1. The CDR3 contains 13 residues. V trimming: 4 bases; J trimming: 5 bases; junction bases outside the gene matches: 3. The germline CDR1 and CDR2 sequences are MDHEN and SYDVKM.

This clonotype has only a few counts. V and J are TRBV12-3 or TRBV12-4 and TRBJ2-7, with 11 nucleotides matching TRBD2. The CDR3 length is 15 residues. Trimming took 3 bases from V and 3 from J; bases not matched to a gene: 4. The CDR3 here is CASSFAGLADYEQYF. The CDR3 coding sequence is TGTGCCAGCAGTTTTGCGGGACTAGCGGACTACGAGCAGTACTTC.

CDR3 protein: CASSLRDRGAGELFF. Here the CDR3 DNA reads TGTGCCAGCAGTTTACGCGACAGGGGCGCCGGGGAGCTGTTTTTT. This sequence joins TRBV6-5 and TRBJ2-2, with 8 bases that match TRBD1. CDR1 is MNHEY and CDR2 is SVGAGI in the germline V gene. The CDR3 totals 15 residues. The ends lost 4 bases at V and 6 bases at J; junction bases unmatched: 7.

This clonotype has more than one count but fewer than ten. The junction departs from germline at one end; a sequencing error may be responsible. This sequence joins TRBV5-6 and TRBJ2-5, with TRBD2 identical over 13 bases. The CDR3 runs 16 residues. CDR1 and CDR2 (germline): SGHDT, YYEEEE. The CDR3 here is CASSYGLAGVLETQYF. The CDR3 nucleotides read TGTGCCAGCAGCTACGGACTAGCGGGAGTTTTGGAGACCCAGTATTTC.

The table lists this clonotype with a few counts. The J gene is TRBJ2-1, the V gene TRBV6-2 or TRBV6-3; D may be TRBD2 (6 bases). V was clipped by 3 bases and J by 2 bases, with 11 bases between them. The CDR3 is 15 amino acids. Germline V CDR1 and CDR2: MNHEY, SVGEGT. CDR3 in amino acids: CASSYSGMTYNEQFF. The CDR3 DNA follows: TGTGCCAGCAGTTATAGCGGCATGACCTACAATGAGCAGTTCTTC.

This clonotype was found a few times. V is TRBV6-1 and J is TRBJ2-6, with D uncertain. V was shortened by 6 bases and J by 0 bases, with 6 bases between the two germline ends. CDR1 is MNHNS, CDR2 SASEGT, per germline. The CDR3 length is 14 residues. CDR3 region: CASSIDSGANVLTF. The CDR3 DNA is TGTGCCAGCAGCATAGACTCTGGGGCCAACGTCCTGACTTTC.

This clonotype has only a few counts. V usage is TRBV11-2 and J usage is TRBJ2-5; possibly TRBD2 for D (7 bases). The CDR3 covers 14 residues. Germline V gives CDR1 SGHAT, CDR2 FQNNGV. Trimming cost V 5 bases and J 4 bases, with 14 bases left between them. The CDR3 sequence is CASSPVRGGETQYF. The CDR3, as DNA: TGTGCCAGCAGCCCCGTGAGGGGGGGAGAGACCCAGTACTTC.

V gene TRBV18 combines with J gene TRBJ2-7, with a weak D call TRBD1 (5 bases). The CDR3 has 14 amino acids. The germline gives CDR1 KGHSH, CDR2 LQKENI. The V and J ends lost 2 bases and 4 bases respectively, with 12 bases between them. The CDR3: CASSPEASGYEQYF. DNA of the CDR3: TGTGCCAGCTCACCAGAAGCGTCAGGGTACGAGCAGTACTTC.

This clonotype was counted only a few times. The V and J genes are TRBV5-5 and TRBJ1-3; D is unclear. From germline, CDR1 is SGHKS and CDR2 YYEKEE (reference sequence). Deletions cut 0 bases from V and 0 bases from J, with 10 bases between. This CDR3 has 16 residues. CDR3 bases: TGTGCCAGCAGCTTGGTTGTGGCCGCCTCTGGAAACACCATATATTTT. This translates into CASSLVVAASGNTIYF.

The chain joins TRBV11-3 to TRBJ2-3; 8 bases are shared with TRBD1. The CDR3 is 15 amino acids. Per germline, CDR1 SGHNT and CDR2 YENEEA. The V segment lost 5 bases and the J segment 9 bases; nucleotides outside the gene matches: 13. The DNA of the CDR3 is TGTGCCAGCAGCCCAGGACAGGGATTAGTTGACACGCAGTATTTT. It codes for CASSPGQGLVDTQYF.

The rearrangement uses TRBV20-1 and TRBJ1-1; D possibly corresponds to TRBD1 (5 bases). The V and J ends lost 6 bases and 8 bases respectively, with 19 bases between them. Germline CDR1 DFQATT, CDR2 SNEGSKA (reference sequence). The CDR3 has 13 amino acids. The CDR3 DNA follows: TGCAGTGCCCTGGGCAGGGCGGCGTCCGAAGCTTTCTTT. Encoded protein: CSALGRAASEAFF.

This clonotype counts as medium-sized (0.01 to 0.1%). The chain recombines TRBV4-2 with TRBJ2-3, with D possibly matching TRBD2 (6 bases). V shed 1 base and J shed 3 bases, with 8 bases lying between them. CDR3 length equals 14 residues. Germline assignment: CDR1 LGHNA and CDR2 YNFKEQ. CDR3 protein: CASSQGRGTDTQYF. DNA of the CDR3: TGTGCCAGCAGCCAAGGACGGGGGACAGATACGCAGTATTTT.

This clonotype has ten or more counts. The chain is built from TRBV12-3 or TRBV12-4 and TRBJ1-5; weak D call: TRBD1 (6 bases). Trimming removed 6 bases at V and 1 base at J, with 13 bases between. The CDR3 has 15 residues. For the CDR3, the DNA is TGTGCCAGCAGCCCGGGGGGGCGCAGCAATCAGCCCCAGCATTTT. The encoded protein is CASSPGGRSNQPQHF.

This clonotype appeared many times. The chain joins TRBV2 to TRBJ2-1; no clear D gene. V shed 4 bases and J shed 5 bases, with 9 bases lying between them. The CDR3 length is 13 residues. Germline CDR1 SNHLY, CDR2 FYNNEI. CDR3 nucleotide sequence: TGTGCCAGCAGTGTGTGGCAGAACAATGAGCAGTTCTTC. Amino acids: CASSVWQNNEQFF. The variable domain in full, with the rest retrieved from reference TRBV2 and TRBJ2-1, is EPEVTQTPSHQVTQMGQEVILRCVPISNHLYFYWYRQILGQKVEFLVSFYNNEISEKSEIFDDQFSVERPDGSNFTLKIRSTKLEDSAMYFCASSVWQNNEQFFGPGTRLTVL.

The CDR3 loop reads CASSQDGGRNSPLHF. For the CDR3, the DNA is TGTGCCAGCAGCCAAGACGGGGGAAGAAATTCACCCCTCCACTTT. The rearrangement joins TRBV3-1 to TRBJ1-6; weak D call: TRBD1 (5 bases). Germline CDR1 is LGHDT and CDR2 is YNNKEL (reference sequence). The length of the CDR3 is 15 residues. The V gene lost 0 bases and the J gene lost 7 bases, with 10 bases spanning the gap.